This T cell receptor (beta chain) came from a study of identical twins. TCRdb re-derived calls from the 5' RACE reads in MiXCR, one entry per CDR3 protein. Of hundreds of thousands of distinct CDR3 sequences in the sample, about 20% were seen once. Germline V gene lookup returns CDR1 DFQATT and CDR2 SNEGSKA (reference sequence). V was shortened by 4 bases and J by 3 bases, with 19 bases between the two germline ends. The CDR3 runs to 15 residues. A further study also used this sample, focusing on T cells expressing NK-cell markers. That work states: Seven donors tested HCMV-seropositive and one tested seronegative among the eight sequenced.

The gene calls are TRBV20-1 and TRBJ2-7; no firm D call. The sample comprised PBMCs. This clonotype was obtained from a young woman in good health. CDR3: CSATQSLKSLYEQYF. The CDR3 DNA follows: TGCAGTGCTACTCAGTCCCTAAAAAGCCTCTACGAGCAGTACTTC.